The 7 T cell receptor beta chains below were found in one sample sequenced in a study of blood T cells in healthy people across ages. Combining a sample-barcoded 5' primer with a J-beta primer mix, a second PCR ran for roughly 7 to 12 cycles. MiXCR, run by TCRdb on the 5' RACE reads, gives a single entry per CDR3 protein. The sample yields approximately 350,000 distinct CDR3 sequences, about 55% seen once. Sequencing was carried out using blood. The receptors were gathered from a man aged 55 to 70 in good health.

This rearrangement joins TRBV7-2 to TRBJ1-5; D gene ambiguous. Germline CDR1 reads SGHTA; CDR2 reads FQGNSA. The V gene lost 5 bases and the J gene lost 1 base, with 12 bases spanning the gap. The CDR3 is 15 amino acids. CDR3 in DNA: TGTGCCAGCAGCGCGGGAGCCGGCAGCAATCAGCCCCAGCATTTT. Encoded protein: CASSAGAGSNQPQHF.

Only a few counts were recorded for this clonotype. The chain is built from TRBV20-1 and TRBJ2-1; TRBD2 aligns across 8 bases. Trimming took 1 base from V and 0 from J; bases not matched to a gene: 8. There are 17 residues in the CDR3. In germline, CDR1 is DFQATT, CDR2 SNEGSKA (reference sequence). The DNA of the CDR3 is TGCAGTGCTAGAGTGCTAGCGGGCCTTAGCTCCTACAATGAGCAGTTCTTC. It specifies CSARVLAGLSSYNEQFF.

The J gene is TRBJ2-7, the V gene TRBV4-3; no clear D. Trimming cost V 0 bases and J 0 bases, with 9 bases left between them. CDR3 length equals 15 residues. Germline assignment: CDR1 LGHNA and CDR2 YSLEER. The CDR3 DNA sequence: TGCGCCAGCAGCCAAGAAGCTGGCTTCTCCTACGAGCAGTACTTC. Translated: CASSQEAGFSYEQYF.

This clonotype occurred once. The V call is TRBV20-1, the J call TRBJ2-2; D gene ambiguous. The V gene lost 0 bases and the J gene lost 2 bases, with 7 bases spanning the gap. This CDR3 is 14 amino acids long. CDR1 and CDR2 from the germline V gene are DFQATT and SNEGSKA (reference sequence). CDR3 nucleotide sequence: TGCAGTGCTAGAGATGAAAGAAACACCGGGGAGCTGTTTTTT. Protein product: CSARDERNTGELFF.

The chain is built from TRBV29-1 and TRBJ2-1, with no clear D. Germline CDR1 reads SQVTM; CDR2 reads ANQGSEA. The CDR3 is 13 residues long. Trimming took 6 bases from V and 6 from J, leaving 15 bases between them. CDR3 sequence (DNA): TGCAGCGTCGCCCCAGCCAGGTCCAATGAGCAGTTCTTC. Protein: CSVAPARSNEQFF.

The V call is TRBV4-2, the J call TRBJ1-5; a possible D gene is TRBD1 (6 bases). In germline, CDR1 is LGHNA, CDR2 YNFKEQ. V lost 1 base to trimming and J lost 3 bases, with 13 bases between them. This CDR3 region has 16 residues. The CDR3 region is CASSQVGGGNNQPQHF. The DNA of the CDR3 is TGTGCCAGCAGCCAAGTCGGGGGCGGGAACAATCAGCCCCAGCATTTT.

The chain is built from TRBV20-1 and TRBJ2-4; TRBD1 agrees at 7 bases. The J call may be wrong; the DNA end is better matched by TRBJ2-7. The CDR3 has 15 residues. Germline V gene data show CDR1 as DFQATT and CDR2 as SNEGSKA (reference sequence). In DNA form, the CDR3 reads TGCAGTGCCAGCCAATTTACAGGGGCGACCTACGAGCAGTACTTC. It is translated as CSASQFTGATYEQYF.